The 20 T cell receptor beta chains reported below all come from one sample, sequenced in a study of OX40 agonist ivuxolimab in advanced cancers. Sequencing was performed with immunoSEQ multiplex PCR; in TCRdb, only in-frame clones are kept and a portion is missing. Here the sample spans nearly 50,000 clones, 85% to 90% being singletons. The sequences come from CD4+ or CD8+ T cells sorted from blood, collected in a trial of the OX40 agonist ivuxolimab. The receptors derive from an adult with an advanced solid tumor such as melanoma, head and neck, liver or kidney cancer.

The V call is TRBV5-1, the J call TRBJ1-2; D ambiguous. CDR1 and CDR2 from the germline V gene are SGHRS and YFSETQ. The CDR3 covers 14 residues. The V gene lost 3 bases and the J gene lost 7 bases, with 16 bases spanning the gap. The CDR3 DNA is TGCGCCAGCAGCTCCCCTACATTAACTAGTGGCTACACCTTC. Amino acid sequence: CASSSPTLTSGYTF.

V and J are TRBV2 and TRBJ2-7, with D possibly TRBD1 on 5 matching bases. The CDR3 extends over 13 amino acids. The V gene lost 8 bases and the J gene lost 0 bases, with 11 bases spanning the gap. The V gene's germline CDR1 is SNHLY and CDR2 FYNNEI. The CDR3 nucleotides read TGTGCCAGCCTGGACACCACCTCCTACGAGCAGTACTTC. Encoded protein: CASLDTTSYEQYF.

In DNA, the CDR3 is TGCAGTGCTAGTAGAAATTCACCCCTCCACTTT. This encodes CSASRNSPLHF. V usage is TRBV20-1 and J usage is TRBJ1-6; D ambiguous. Trimming took 3 bases from V and 7 from J, leaving 4 bases between them. Germline-derived CDR1 and CDR2 are DFQATT and SNEGSKA (reference sequence). The CDR3 runs to 11 residues.

The sample holds a few counts of this clone. This chain uses TRBV7-9 with TRBJ2-2, with 12 bases aligning to TRBD1. The CDR3 loop spans 15 amino acids. The junction had 3 bases not matched to a gene; V was cut back by 5 bases and J by 5 bases. In germline, CDR1 is SEHNR, CDR2 FQNEAQ (reference sequence). CDR3 bases: TGTGCCAGCAGCCCGGGACAGGGGGCGACCGGGGAGCTGTTTTTT. Residues: CASSPGQGATGELFF.

This clone has only one observation. This chain joins TRBV5-1 and TRBJ2-7; possible D gene TRBD1, 6 bases. V was pared by 5 bases and J by 2 bases, with 11 bases between. CDR1 is SGHRS and CDR2 is YFSETQ in the germline V gene. The CDR3 loop spans 13 amino acids. CDR3 nucleotide sequence: TGCGCCAGCAGAACAGCAGGGGCCTACGAGCAGTACTTC. This encodes CASRTAGAYEQYF.

The rearrangement links TRBV19 to TRBJ2-1; D remains ambiguous. CDR3 length: 15 amino acids. Trimming removed 3 bases at V and 4 bases at J, with 13 bases between. CDR1 and CDR2 (germline): LNHDA, SQIVND (reference sequence). CDR3 loop: CASSIRVVGYNEQFF. CDR3 nucleotides: TGTGCCAGTAGTATTCGGGTGGTCGGATACAATGAGCAGTTCTTC.

The chain is built from TRBV20-1 and TRBJ2-1; 10 bases line up with TRBD2. The germline CDR1 and CDR2 sequences are DFQATT and SNEGSKA (reference sequence). V lost 4 bases to trimming and J lost 13 bases; unmatched junction nucleotides: 4. The CDR3 extends over 11 amino acids. CDR3 protein: CSATLAGDQFF. The CDR3 DNA reads TGCAGTGCTACGCTAGCGGGAGACCAGTTCTTC.

The chain carries TRBV7-2 and TRBJ2-5; D gene uncertain. Germline loops: CDR1 SGHTA, CDR2 FQGNSA. This CDR3 is 14 amino acids long. V lost 0 bases to trimming and J lost 0 bases, with 5 bases between them. The CDR3 reads CASSLAQYQETQYF. The CDR3 coding sequence is TGTGCCAGCAGCTTAGCGCAATACCAAGAGACCCAGTACTTC.

The V gene is TRBV13, the J gene TRBJ2-5, with TRBD1 matching over 8 bases. Trimming cost V 5 bases and J 5 bases; bases outside gene matches: 7. CDR3 length equals 14 residues. Germline lookup yields CDR1 PRHDT and CDR2 FYEKMQ (reference sequence). For the CDR3, the DNA is TGTGCCAGCAGCCTTTTGACAGGGGAGGAGACCCAGTACTTC. Translation gives CASSLLTGEETQYF.

The V and J genes are TRBV19 and TRBJ1-5; D is possibly TRBD1 (6 bases). Trimming left V 8 bases short and J 4 bases short, with 12 bases between. The CDR3 runs to 13 residues. Germline-derived CDR1 and CDR2 are LNHDA and SQIVND (reference sequence). CDR3 sequence: CASVGGLNQPQHF. The CDR3 DNA reads TGTGCCAGTGTGGGGGGGCTGAATCAGCCCCAGCATTTT.

The sample holds one count of this clone. V is TRBV5-1 and J is TRBJ2-7, with TRBD1 matching 9 bases. The CDR3 runs to 14 residues. Trimming cost V 1 base and J 5 bases; bases outside gene matches: 4. CDR1 is SGHRS and CDR2 is YFSETQ in the germline V gene. The CDR3 DNA is TGCGCCAGCAGCTTGCCGAACAGGGGGCACGAGCAGTACTTC. Residues: CASSLPNRGHEQYF.

This chain uses TRBV18 with TRBJ2-5; D call uncertain. The CDR3 consists of 13 residues. Germline V lookup: CDR1 KGHSH, CDR2 LQKENI. V lost 4 bases to trimming and J lost 2 bases, with 8 bases between them. The CDR3 DNA sequence: TGTGCCAGCTCACGGGCCGAGCAAGAGACCCAGTACTTC. Translating gives CASSRAEQETQYF.

This clone showed up just once. The rearrangement joins TRBV6-1 to TRBJ2-7; no reliable D call. The CDR3 is made up of 14 amino acids. V dropped 8 bases and J dropped 0 bases, with 14 bases sitting between them. Germline V gene data show CDR1 as MNHNS and CDR2 as SASEGT. Here the CDR3 reads CASHLDVSSYEQYF. In nucleotides, the CDR3 is TGTGCCAGCCACTTGGACGTTAGCTCCTACGAGCAGTACTTC.

The CDR3 loop reads CAISESQLSSRGGPFEQYF. DNA of the CDR3: TGTGCCATCAGTGAGTCGCAATTATCATCTCGCGGAGGGCCTTTCGAGCAGTACTTC. J is TRBJ2-7 and V is TRBV10-3; D possibly corresponds to TRBD2 (6 bases). V was clipped by 0 bases and J by 6 bases, with 27 bases between them. Germline V gene lookup returns CDR1 ENHRY and CDR2 SYGVKD. The CDR3 is made up of 19 amino acids.

This clone appeared once. The chain joins TRBV18 to TRBJ2-7; TRBD1 agrees at 12 bases. V gave up 5 bases and J gave up 4 bases; unmatched junction bases: 9. There are 16 residues in the CDR3. CDR1 and CDR2 (germline): KGHSH, LQKENI. CDR3 DNA: TGTGCCAGCTCAGAAACCGGGACAGGGGGCCGGTACGAGCAGTACTTC. It yields the protein CASSETGTGGRYEQYF.

The chain uses TRBV5-6 and TRBJ1-4; maybe TRBD1 (6 bases). The CDR3 has 14 amino acids. Trimming removed 1 base from V and 7 bases from J, with 11 bases in between. From germline, CDR1 is SGHDT and CDR2 YYEEEE. CDR3 sequence: CASSLRGGGEKLFF. The CDR3 DNA follows: TGTGCCAGCAGCTTGCGAGGGGGAGGTGAAAAACTGTTTTTT.

This clone was seen only once. The V and J genes are TRBV2 and TRBJ2-5; a weak D match, TRBD1 (5 bases). CDR1 is SNHLY, CDR2 FYNNEI, per germline. CDR3 length: 13 residues. The ends were cut back, 11 bases at V and 1 base at J, with 14 bases in the middle. CDR3 in amino acids: CAVTKGSQETQYF. The CDR3 DNA follows: TGTGCCGTTACTAAGGGGTCCCAAGAGACCCAGTACTTC. The full variable domain, rest sourced from reference TRBV2 and TRBJ2-5, is EPEVTQTPSHQVTQMGQEVILRCVPISNHLYFYWYRQILGQKVEFLVSFYNNEISEKSEIFDDQFSVERPDGSNFTLKIRSTKLEDSAMYFCAVTKGSQETQYFGPGTRLLVL.

To note about this clone: The same CDR3 also results from other DNA sequences found in this sample. The chain carries TRBV6-6 and TRBJ2-2; perhaps TRBD2 as D (5 bases). Germline assignment: CDR1 MNHNY and CDR2 SVGAGI (reference sequence). The CDR3 loop spans 15 amino acids. Trimming took off 6 bases at V and 1 base at J, with 12 bases between the two ends. The CDR3 protein is CASSSGGGNTGELFF. In DNA form, the CDR3 reads TGTGCCAGCAGCTCTGGAGGAGGGAACACCGGGGAGCTGTTTTTT.

This chain links TRBV5-6 with TRBJ1-2, with 8 bases identical to TRBD1. Germline loops: CDR1 SGHDT, CDR2 YYEEEE. The CDR3 runs 15 residues. The J segment lost 4 bases and the V segment lost 5 bases, leaving 10 bases of the junction unmatched. CDR3 DNA sequence: TGTGCCAGCAGACAGACCCACAGGGGGTCCTATGGCTACACCTTC. Its protein product is CASRQTHRGSYGYTF. Full variable domain (remainder filled in from reference TRBV5-6 and TRBJ1-2): DAGVTQSPTHLIKTRGQQVTLRCSPKSGHDTVSWYQQALGQGPQFIFQYYEEEERQRGNFPDRFSGHQFPNYSSELNVNALLLGDSALYLCASRQTHRGSYGYTFGSGTRLTVV.

The V and J genes are TRBV27 and TRBJ2-3, with a weak D call TRBD2 (6 bases). Per the germline V gene, CDR1 is MNHEY and CDR2 is SMNVEV (reference sequence). V was shortened by 6 bases and J by 2 bases, with 12 bases between the two germline ends. This CDR3 region has 14 residues. CDR3 nucleotides: TGTGCCAGCAGATTAACGGGGGACACAGATACGCAGTATTTT. Its translation: CASRLTGDTDTQYF.